Shown below are 10 T cell receptor beta chains from a single sample sequenced in a study of Graves' ophthalmopathy and Graves' hyperthyroidism. The authors amplified TCR beta CDR3 regions, and they did so from RNA transcripts for repertoire sequencing. Second-round multiplex PCR came after a first-round RT-PCR that employed HTBI primers. TCRdb processed the multiplex PCR reads anew with MiXCR; each CDR3 protein has one entry. Of some 370,000 distinct CDR3 sequences in the sample, about 18% were seen once. Sequencing input: peripheral blood. These receptors were collected from an adult woman with stable Graves' hyperthyroidism.

Ten or more counts support this clonotype. The V and J genes are TRBV6-5 and TRBJ2-2, with D tentatively TRBD1 or TRBD2 (5 bases each). The ends were cut back, 4 bases at V and 5 bases at J, with 11 bases in the middle. CDR1 and CDR2 (germline): MNHEY, SVGAGI. The CDR3 length is 14 residues. In nucleotides, the CDR3 is TGTGCCAGCAGTTCCACTTGGGGGACCGGGGAGCTGTTTTTT. This translates into CASSSTWGTGELFF.

This clonotype was detected many times. This chain connects TRBV6-2 or TRBV6-3 to TRBJ2-5, with D unclear. The CDR3 is 11 amino acids. Trimming removed 3 bases at V and 4 bases at J, with 3 bases between. Germline assignment: CDR1 MNHEY and CDR2 SVGEGT. CDR3 in DNA: TGTGCCAGCAGTTATCCAGAGACCCAGTACTTC. It encodes CASSYPETQYF.

This clonotype was counted ten times or more. The V gene is TRBV20-1, the J gene TRBJ1-2; a weak D match, TRBD1 (6 bases). V lost 0 bases and J 4 bases, leaving 12 bases between the germline ends. CDR3 size: 14 residues. CDR1 DFQATT and CDR2 SNEGSKA come from the germline V gene (reference sequence). The CDR3: CSARDQGRGYGYTF. CDR3 nucleotide sequence: TGCAGTGCTAGAGATCAGGGGAGGGGCTATGGCTACACCTTC.

This clonotype occurred a few times. The rearrangement uses TRBV19 and TRBJ2-2; D gene unclear. CDR1 LNHDA and CDR2 SQIVND come from the germline V gene (reference sequence). V lost 7 bases to trimming and J lost 1 base, with 19 bases between them. The length of the CDR3 is 17 residues. The CDR3 bases are TGTGCCAGTAACCCAGGACCTTGGGTGCTGAACACCGGGGAGCTGTTTTTT. It is translated as CASNPGPWVLNTGELFF.

The gene calls are TRBV20-1 and TRBJ2-7, with 10 bases that match TRBD1. The CDR3 has 16 residues. The germline V gene encodes CDR1 DFQATT and CDR2 SNEGSKA (reference sequence). With 3 bases clipped from V and 2 bases from J, the junction kept 10 bases outside the gene matches. CDR3 sequence: CSARPLDRGPPYEQYF. The DNA of the CDR3 is TGCAGTGCTAGGCCCCTCGACAGGGGGCCCCCCTACGAGCAGTACTTC.

This clonotype was seen many times. This chain uses TRBV27 with TRBJ2-7; 8 bases are shared with TRBD1. CDR3 size: 16 residues. Losses at the gene ends were 6 bases for V and 3 bases for J; bases not matched to a gene: 13. CDR1 and CDR2 (germline): MNHEY, SMNVEV (reference sequence). The chain's CDR3 is CASSVAGTGPFYEQYF. For the CDR3, the DNA is TGTGCCAGCAGCGTAGCCGGGACAGGACCCTTCTACGAGCAGTACTTC.

This clonotype was seen only a few times. V is TRBV13 and J is TRBJ2-5, with TRBD2 identical over 8 bases. Losses at the gene ends were 2 bases for V and 5 bases for J; bases not matched to a gene: 13. This CDR3 contains 17 residues. Germline CDR1 PRHDT, CDR2 FYEKMQ (reference sequence). CDR3 sequence (DNA): TGTGCCAGCAGCTTACAATCCGGGAGGGCCTCCAGTGAGACCCAGTACTTC. Amino acid sequence: CASSLQSGRASSETQYF. Complete variable domain (other parts from reference TRBV13 and TRBJ2-5): AAGVIQSPRHLIKEKRETATLKCYPIPRHDTVYWYQQGPGQDPQFLISFYEKMQSDKGSIPDRFSAQQFSDYHSELNMSSLELGDSALYFCASSLQSGRASSETQYFGPGTRLLVL.

This clonotype was seen at least ten times. The chain uses TRBV28 and TRBJ1-1; D may be TRBD1 (6 bases). The length of the CDR3 is 14 residues. V lost 4 bases, J lost 5 bases, and 14 bases lay in between. CDR1 and CDR2 (germline): MDHEN, SYDVKM. Here the CDR3 DNA reads TGTGCCAGCAGTTCATACCAGGGGTGGACTGAAGCTTTCTTT. Translated: CASSSYQGWTEAFF.

At least ten counts were recorded for this clonotype. V gene TRBV12-3 or TRBV12-4 combines with J gene TRBJ1-6; the D gene is possibly TRBD1 (5 bases). This CDR3 has 14 residues. The ends were cut back, 3 bases at V and 4 bases at J, with 7 bases in the middle. CDR3 amino acids: CASSFTGYNSPLHF. DNA of the CDR3: TGTGCCAGCAGTTTCACAGGTTATAATTCACCCCTCCACTTT.

The chain combines TRBV9 with TRBJ2-7; 7 nucleotides agree with TRBD2. The length of the CDR3 is 14 residues. CDR1 SGDLS and CDR2 YYNGEE come from the germline V gene. With V trimmed by 3 bases and J by 2 bases, 5 bases remained unmatched. The CDR3 region has the DNA TGTGCCAGCAGCGGCGGGAGTACCCCCTACGAGCAGTACTTC. It is translated as CASSGGSTPYEQYF.